The clone carrying this TCR beta chain has at least ten counts. Scientists amplified the TCR beta CDR3 regions from RNA transcripts. HTBI primers served in a first-round RT-PCR, which a second-round multiplex PCR followed. TCRdb reprocessed the multiplex PCR reads via MiXCR and lists one record per CDR3 protein. This sample yields a few hundred thousand distinct CDR3 sequences, of which about a sixth are seen a single time; roughly 2.4% belongs to the top ten. This record comes from a study of Graves' ophthalmopathy and Graves' hyperthyroidism. Material: peripheral blood. The TCR was taken from an adult woman with stable Graves' hyperthyroidism.

This chain's CDR3 is CSARDGTNYGYTF. CDR3 DNA: TGCAGTGCTAGGGACGGAACTAACTATGGCTACACCTTC. The chain uses TRBV20-1 and TRBJ1-2, with D unresolved. Per germline, CDR1 DFQATT and CDR2 SNEGSKA (reference sequence). V lost 3 bases and J lost 0, with 8 bases in between. The CDR3 sequence is 13 residues long.